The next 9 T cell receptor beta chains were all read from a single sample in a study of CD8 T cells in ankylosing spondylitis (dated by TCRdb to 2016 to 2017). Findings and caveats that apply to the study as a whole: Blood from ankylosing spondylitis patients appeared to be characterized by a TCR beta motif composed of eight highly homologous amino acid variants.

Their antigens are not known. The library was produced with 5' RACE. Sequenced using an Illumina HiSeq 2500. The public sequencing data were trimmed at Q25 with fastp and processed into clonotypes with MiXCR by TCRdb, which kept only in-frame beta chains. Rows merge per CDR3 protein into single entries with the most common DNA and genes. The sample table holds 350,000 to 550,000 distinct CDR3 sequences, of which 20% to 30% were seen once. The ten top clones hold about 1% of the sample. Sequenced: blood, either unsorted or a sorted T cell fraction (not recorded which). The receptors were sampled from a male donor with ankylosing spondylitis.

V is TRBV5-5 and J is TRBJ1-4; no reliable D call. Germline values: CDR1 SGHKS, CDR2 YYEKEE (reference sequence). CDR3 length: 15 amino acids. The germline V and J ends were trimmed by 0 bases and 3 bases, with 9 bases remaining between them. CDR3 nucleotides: TGTGCCAGCAGCTTGGACCGATTTTCTAATGAAAAACTGTTTTTT. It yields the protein CASSLDRFSNEKLFF.

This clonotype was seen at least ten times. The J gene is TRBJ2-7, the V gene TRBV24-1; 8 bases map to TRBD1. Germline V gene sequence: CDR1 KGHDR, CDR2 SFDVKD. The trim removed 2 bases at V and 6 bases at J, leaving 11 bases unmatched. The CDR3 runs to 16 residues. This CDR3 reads CATSDYRTGRQREQYV. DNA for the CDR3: TGTGCCACCAGTGATTATCGGACAGGGAGGCAGCGCGAGCAGTACGTC.

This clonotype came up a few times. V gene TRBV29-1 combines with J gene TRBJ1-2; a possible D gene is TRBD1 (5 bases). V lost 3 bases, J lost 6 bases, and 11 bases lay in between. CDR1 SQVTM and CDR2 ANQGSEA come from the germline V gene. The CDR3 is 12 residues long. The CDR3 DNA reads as TGCAGCGTTGATTGGCAGGGAGATGGCTACACCTTC. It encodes CSVDWQGDGYTF.

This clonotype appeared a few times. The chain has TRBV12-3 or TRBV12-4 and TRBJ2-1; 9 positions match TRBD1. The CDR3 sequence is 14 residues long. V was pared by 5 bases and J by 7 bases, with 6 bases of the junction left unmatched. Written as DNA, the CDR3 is TGTGCCAGCAGTCCCGGGACAGGGAAGAATGAGCAGTTCTTC. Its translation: CASSPGTGKNEQFF.

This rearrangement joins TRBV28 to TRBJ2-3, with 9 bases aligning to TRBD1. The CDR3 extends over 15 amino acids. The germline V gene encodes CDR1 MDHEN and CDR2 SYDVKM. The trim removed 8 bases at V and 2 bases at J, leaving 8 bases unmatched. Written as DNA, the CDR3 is TGTGCCAGCGGCCTGACAGGGGGAGTCACAGATACGCAGTATTTT. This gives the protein CASGLTGGVTDTQYF.

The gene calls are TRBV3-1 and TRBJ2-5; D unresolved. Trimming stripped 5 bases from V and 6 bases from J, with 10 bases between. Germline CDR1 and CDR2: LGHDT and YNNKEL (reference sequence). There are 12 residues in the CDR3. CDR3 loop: CASSSQLQTQYF. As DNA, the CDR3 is TGTGCCAGCAGCTCCCAGCTACAGACCCAGTACTTC.

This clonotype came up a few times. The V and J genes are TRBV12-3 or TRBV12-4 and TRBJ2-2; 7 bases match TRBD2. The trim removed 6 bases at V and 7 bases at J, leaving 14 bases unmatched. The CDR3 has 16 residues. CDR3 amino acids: CASSPGGAGMIGELFF. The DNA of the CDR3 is TGTGCCAGCAGCCCGGGGGGAGCGGGAATGATCGGGGAGCTGTTTTTT.

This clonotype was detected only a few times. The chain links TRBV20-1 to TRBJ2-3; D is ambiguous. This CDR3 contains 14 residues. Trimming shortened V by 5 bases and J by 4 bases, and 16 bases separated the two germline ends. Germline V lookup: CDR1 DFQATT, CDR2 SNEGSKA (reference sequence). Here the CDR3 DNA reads TGCAGTGCTGCTCCCCTCTCCGTGGCAGATACGCAGTATTTT. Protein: CSAAPLSVADTQYF.

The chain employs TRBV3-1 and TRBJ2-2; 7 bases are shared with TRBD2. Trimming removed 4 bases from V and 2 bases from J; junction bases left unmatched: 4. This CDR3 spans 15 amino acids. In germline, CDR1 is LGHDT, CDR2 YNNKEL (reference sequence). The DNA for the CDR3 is TGTGCCAGCAGCCCAAGCGGGATAAACACCGGGGAGCTGTTTTTT. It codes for CASSPSGINTGELFF.